What follows describes a single T cell receptor (beta chain). Its target antigen remains unknown. No base quality values were provided; no much bigger clone lies one nucleotide off. These data originate in a study of blood T cell repertoires in COVID-19 (dated by TCRdb to 2020 to 2021). Regarding the complete study: Samples from collaborators originated in the United States, Italy and Spain and spanned both the acute and convalescent phases of COVID-19. The repertoires were made available in a free public database intended to serve as a resource for research on the immune response to SARS-CoV-2. The samples were drawn from two sources: the first 160 participants of the ongoing ImmuneRACE study, and 1,254 subjects contributed by 6 global collaborators. The material from the prospective study consisted of cDNA or gDNA derived from T cells, B-cell-depleted T cells, or PBMCs. Where HLA class I and class II types were available, the types were taken from metadata supplied by the sample provider, not from assay-based typing. A de-identified subject ID, COVID-19 status, age in years and sex were almost always included in the sample metadata. Subjects who had been exposed to COVID-19, were actively infected with it, or had recovered from it provided the deeply sampled blood TCRbeta repertoires that made up the dataset. Points the paper makes about the study in general: The quantity of clinical and demographic metadata differed by source and by participant and was supplied without curation.

The immunoSEQ Assay, a bias-controlled multiplex PCR, was used to amplify TCRbeta CDR3 regions from genomic DNA. On the authors' methods: Nucleated cell counts per sample were estimated from amplification of reference gene primers within the assay. Sequence reads were collapsed and filtered to measure the absolute abundance of every unique TCRbeta CDR3 rearrangement. For each sample, productive Simpson clonality was calculated by taking the square root of Simpson's diversity index across productive rearrangements. The table comes from immuneACCESS by way of TCRdb, which keeps in-frame sequences with V and J called. Part of the clones is missing from these tables; in studies checked, under half for an unresolved V gene and the rest for unknown reasons. The D gene and trimming were derived from the DNA, and the V and J assignments and clone size from that table. A total of 250,000 to 350,000 clones appear in this sample, around 89% of them only once. The ten largest clonotypes hold 6.3% of the sample.

In Seattle, one collaborating source enrolled patients while the infection was active and tracked those patients longitudinally over the course of disease. Collaborating institutions collected whole blood in K2EDTA tubes following their own protocols. For TCRbeta analysis, collaborators shipped samples as frozen whole blood, isolated PBMCs, or DNA extracted from either of those sample types. V was cut back by 5 bases and J by 8 bases, leaving a gap of 15 bases between them. Its CDR3 holds 13 amino acids, cysteine through phenylalanine. The retained sequence is limited to the CDR3, 39 bases, with the frame set at the first base. The germline V gene encodes CDR1 MDHEN and CDR2 SYDVKM.

The chain joins TRBV28 to TRBJ1-2; TRBD1 could be the D gene, as 6 bases match. Sequenced material: peripheral blood. The receptor comes from a woman between 50 and 59 years old with COVID-19, enrolled during active disease. Here is the DNA: TGTGCCAGCAGTACGGAAGGGGGTAGGGGCTACACCTTC. This translates into CASSTEGGRGYTF.